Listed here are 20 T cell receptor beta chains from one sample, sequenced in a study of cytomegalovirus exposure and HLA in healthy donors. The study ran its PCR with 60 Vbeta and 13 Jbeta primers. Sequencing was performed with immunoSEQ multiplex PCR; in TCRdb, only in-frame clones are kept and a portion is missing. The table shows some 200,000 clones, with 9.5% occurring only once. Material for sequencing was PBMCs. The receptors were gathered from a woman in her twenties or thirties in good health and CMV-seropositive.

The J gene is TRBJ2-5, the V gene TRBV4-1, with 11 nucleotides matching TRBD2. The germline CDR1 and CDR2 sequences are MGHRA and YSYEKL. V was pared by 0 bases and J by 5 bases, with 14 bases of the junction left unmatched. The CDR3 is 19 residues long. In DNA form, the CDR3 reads TGCGCCAGCAGCCAAGATCGTTGGTTTAGCGGGAGGGTAGGGGAGACCCAGTACTTC. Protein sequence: CASSQDRWFSGRVGETQYF.

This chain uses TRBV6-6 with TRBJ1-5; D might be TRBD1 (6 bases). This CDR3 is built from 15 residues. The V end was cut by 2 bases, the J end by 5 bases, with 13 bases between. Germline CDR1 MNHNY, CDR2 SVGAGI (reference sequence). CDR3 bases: TGTGCCAGCAGTTACGGGGGAGGGGGGGATCAGCCCCAGCATTTT. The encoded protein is CASSYGGGGDQPQHF.

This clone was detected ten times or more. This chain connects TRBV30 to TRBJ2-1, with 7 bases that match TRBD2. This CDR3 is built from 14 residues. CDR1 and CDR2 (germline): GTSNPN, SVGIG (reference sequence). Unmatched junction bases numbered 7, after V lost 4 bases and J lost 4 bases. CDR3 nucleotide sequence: TGTGCCTGGAACGGGAGGTTTACATACAATGAGCAGTTCTTC. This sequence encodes CAWNGRFTYNEQFF.

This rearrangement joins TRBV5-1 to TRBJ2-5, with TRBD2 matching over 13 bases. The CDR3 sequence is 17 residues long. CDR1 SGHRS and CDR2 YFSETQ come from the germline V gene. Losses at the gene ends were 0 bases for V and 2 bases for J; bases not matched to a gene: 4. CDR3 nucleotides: TGCGCCAGCAGCTTGGGTACTAGCGGGAGGGGACAAGAGACCCAGTACTTC. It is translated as CASSLGTSGRGQETQYF. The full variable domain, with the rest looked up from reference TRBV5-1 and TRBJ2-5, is KAGVTQTPRYLIKTRGQQVTLSCSPISGHRSVSWYQQTPGQGLQFLFEYFSETQRNKGNFPGRFSGRQFSNSRSEMNVSTLELGDSALYLCASSLGTSGRGQETQYFGPGTRLLVL.

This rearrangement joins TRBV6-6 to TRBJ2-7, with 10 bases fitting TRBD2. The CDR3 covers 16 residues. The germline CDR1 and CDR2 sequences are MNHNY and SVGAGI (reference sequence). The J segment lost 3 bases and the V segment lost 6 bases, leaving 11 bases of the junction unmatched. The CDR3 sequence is CASSSSSGRAFYEQYF. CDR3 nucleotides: TGTGCCAGCAGCTCTTCCAGCGGGAGGGCCTTCTACGAGCAGTACTTC.

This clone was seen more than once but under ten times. CDR3 DNA: TGTGCCAGCAGTGCCACAGGGACGTCCTACGAGCAGTACTTC. Amino acids: CASSATGTSYEQYF. This chain joins TRBV6-1 and TRBJ2-7, with a weak D call TRBD1 (6 bases). Deletions cut 4 bases from V and 1 base from J, with 11 bases between. CDR1 and CDR2 from the germline V gene are MNHNS and SASEGT. The CDR3 runs to 14 residues.

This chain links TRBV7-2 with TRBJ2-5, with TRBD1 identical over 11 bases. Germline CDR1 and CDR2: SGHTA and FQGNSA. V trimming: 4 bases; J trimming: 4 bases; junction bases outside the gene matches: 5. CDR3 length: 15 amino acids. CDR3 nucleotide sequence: TGTGCCAGCAGCTGGACAGGGGGCATTGGAGAGACCCAGTACTTC. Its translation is CASSWTGGIGETQYF.

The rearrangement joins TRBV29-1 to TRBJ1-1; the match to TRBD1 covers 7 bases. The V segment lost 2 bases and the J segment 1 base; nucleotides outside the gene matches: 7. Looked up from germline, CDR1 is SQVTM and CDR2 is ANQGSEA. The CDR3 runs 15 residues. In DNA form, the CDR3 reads TGCAGCGTTGAAAGGGACAGTACAAGGAACACTGAAGCTTTCTTT. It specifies CSVERDSTRNTEAFF.

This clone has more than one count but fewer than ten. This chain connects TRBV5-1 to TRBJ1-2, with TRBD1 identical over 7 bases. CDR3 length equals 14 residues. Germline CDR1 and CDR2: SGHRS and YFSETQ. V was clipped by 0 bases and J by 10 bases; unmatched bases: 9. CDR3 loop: CASSLGLGTEVYTF. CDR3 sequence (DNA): TGCGCCAGCAGCTTGGGCCTCGGGACAGAAGTCTACACCTTC.

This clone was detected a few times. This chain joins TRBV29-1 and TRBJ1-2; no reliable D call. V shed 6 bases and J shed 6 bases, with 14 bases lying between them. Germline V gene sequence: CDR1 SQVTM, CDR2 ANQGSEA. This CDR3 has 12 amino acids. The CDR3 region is CSVAARKDGYTF. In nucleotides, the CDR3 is TGCAGCGTAGCGGCCAGGAAAGATGGCTACACCTTC.

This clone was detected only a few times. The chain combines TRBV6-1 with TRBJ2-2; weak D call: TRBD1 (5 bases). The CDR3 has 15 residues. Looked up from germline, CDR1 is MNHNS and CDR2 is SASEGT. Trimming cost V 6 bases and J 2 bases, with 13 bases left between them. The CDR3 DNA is TGTGCCAGCAGGCCGACAGCTATTAACACCGGGGAGCTGTTTTTT. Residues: CASRPTAINTGELFF.

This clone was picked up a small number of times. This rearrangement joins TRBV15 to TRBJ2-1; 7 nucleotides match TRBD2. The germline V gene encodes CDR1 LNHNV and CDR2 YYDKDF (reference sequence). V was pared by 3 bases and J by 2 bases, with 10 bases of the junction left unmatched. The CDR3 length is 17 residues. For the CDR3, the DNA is TGTGCCACCAGCAGTAGACGGGAGGTCGCCCCCTACAATGAGCAGTTCTTC. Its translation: CATSSRREVAPYNEQFF.

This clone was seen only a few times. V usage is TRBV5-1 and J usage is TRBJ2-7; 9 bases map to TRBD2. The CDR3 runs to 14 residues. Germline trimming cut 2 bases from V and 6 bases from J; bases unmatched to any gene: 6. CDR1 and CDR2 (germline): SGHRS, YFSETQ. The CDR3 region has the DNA TGCGCCAGCAGCTTAGCTAGCGGGACTGTCGAGCAGTACTTC. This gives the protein CASSLASGTVEQYF.

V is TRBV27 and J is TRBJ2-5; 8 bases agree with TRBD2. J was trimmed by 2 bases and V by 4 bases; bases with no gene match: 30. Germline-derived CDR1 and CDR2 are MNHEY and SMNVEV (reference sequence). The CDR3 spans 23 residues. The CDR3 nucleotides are TGTGCCAGCAGTTGCCCCCAGGATCAAGCGGGAGTCGCCAGACGGGGAACACAAGAGACCCAGTACTTC. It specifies CASSCPQDQAGVARRGTQETQYF.

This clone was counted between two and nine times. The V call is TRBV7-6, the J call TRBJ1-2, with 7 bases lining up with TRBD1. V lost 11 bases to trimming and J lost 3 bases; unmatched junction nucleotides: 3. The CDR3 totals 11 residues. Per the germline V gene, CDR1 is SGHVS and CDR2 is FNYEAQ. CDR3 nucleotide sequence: TGTGCCTGCGGGACAGACTATGGCTACACCTTC. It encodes CACGTDYGYTF.

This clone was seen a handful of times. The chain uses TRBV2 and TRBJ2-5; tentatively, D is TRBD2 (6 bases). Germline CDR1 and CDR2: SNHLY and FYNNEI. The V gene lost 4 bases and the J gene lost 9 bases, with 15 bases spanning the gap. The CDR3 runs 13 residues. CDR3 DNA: TGTGCCAGCAGTGCCGGGGGACTGGAGCCCCAGTACTTC. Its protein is CASSAGGLEPQYF. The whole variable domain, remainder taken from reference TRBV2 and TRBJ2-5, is EPEVTQTPSHQVTQMGQEVILRCVPISNHLYFYWYRQILGQKVEFLVSFYNNEISEKSEIFDDQFSVERPDGSNFTLKIRSTKLEDSAMYFCASSAGGLEPQYFGPGTRLLVL.

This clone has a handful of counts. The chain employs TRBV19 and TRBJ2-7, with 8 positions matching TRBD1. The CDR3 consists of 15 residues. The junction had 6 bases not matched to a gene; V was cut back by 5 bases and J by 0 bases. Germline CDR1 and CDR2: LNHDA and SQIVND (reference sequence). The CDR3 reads CASSFQGASSYEQYF. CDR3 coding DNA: TGTGCCAGTAGTTTTCAGGGGGCTTCCTCCTACGAGCAGTACTTC.

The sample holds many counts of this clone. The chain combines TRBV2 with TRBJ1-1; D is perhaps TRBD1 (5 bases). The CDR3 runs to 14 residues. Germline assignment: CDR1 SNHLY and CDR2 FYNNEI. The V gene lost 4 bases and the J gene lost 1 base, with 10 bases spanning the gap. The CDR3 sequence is CASSGGLGNTEAFF. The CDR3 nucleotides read TGTGCCAGCAGTGGGGGACTTGGGAACACTGAAGCTTTCTTT.

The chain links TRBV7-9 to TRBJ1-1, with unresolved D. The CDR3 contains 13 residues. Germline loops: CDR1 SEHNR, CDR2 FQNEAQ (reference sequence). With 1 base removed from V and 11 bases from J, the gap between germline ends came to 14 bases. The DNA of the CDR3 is TGTGCCAGCAGCTTAGATGGAGTCTCGGGGGCTTTCTTT. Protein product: CASSLDGVSGAFF.

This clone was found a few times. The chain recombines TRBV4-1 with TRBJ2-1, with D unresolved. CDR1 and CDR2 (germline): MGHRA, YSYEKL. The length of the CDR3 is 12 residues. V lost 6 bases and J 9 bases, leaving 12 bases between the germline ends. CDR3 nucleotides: TGCGCCAGCAGTCGAGATCCCCGTGAGCAGTTCTTC. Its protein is CASSRDPREQFF.